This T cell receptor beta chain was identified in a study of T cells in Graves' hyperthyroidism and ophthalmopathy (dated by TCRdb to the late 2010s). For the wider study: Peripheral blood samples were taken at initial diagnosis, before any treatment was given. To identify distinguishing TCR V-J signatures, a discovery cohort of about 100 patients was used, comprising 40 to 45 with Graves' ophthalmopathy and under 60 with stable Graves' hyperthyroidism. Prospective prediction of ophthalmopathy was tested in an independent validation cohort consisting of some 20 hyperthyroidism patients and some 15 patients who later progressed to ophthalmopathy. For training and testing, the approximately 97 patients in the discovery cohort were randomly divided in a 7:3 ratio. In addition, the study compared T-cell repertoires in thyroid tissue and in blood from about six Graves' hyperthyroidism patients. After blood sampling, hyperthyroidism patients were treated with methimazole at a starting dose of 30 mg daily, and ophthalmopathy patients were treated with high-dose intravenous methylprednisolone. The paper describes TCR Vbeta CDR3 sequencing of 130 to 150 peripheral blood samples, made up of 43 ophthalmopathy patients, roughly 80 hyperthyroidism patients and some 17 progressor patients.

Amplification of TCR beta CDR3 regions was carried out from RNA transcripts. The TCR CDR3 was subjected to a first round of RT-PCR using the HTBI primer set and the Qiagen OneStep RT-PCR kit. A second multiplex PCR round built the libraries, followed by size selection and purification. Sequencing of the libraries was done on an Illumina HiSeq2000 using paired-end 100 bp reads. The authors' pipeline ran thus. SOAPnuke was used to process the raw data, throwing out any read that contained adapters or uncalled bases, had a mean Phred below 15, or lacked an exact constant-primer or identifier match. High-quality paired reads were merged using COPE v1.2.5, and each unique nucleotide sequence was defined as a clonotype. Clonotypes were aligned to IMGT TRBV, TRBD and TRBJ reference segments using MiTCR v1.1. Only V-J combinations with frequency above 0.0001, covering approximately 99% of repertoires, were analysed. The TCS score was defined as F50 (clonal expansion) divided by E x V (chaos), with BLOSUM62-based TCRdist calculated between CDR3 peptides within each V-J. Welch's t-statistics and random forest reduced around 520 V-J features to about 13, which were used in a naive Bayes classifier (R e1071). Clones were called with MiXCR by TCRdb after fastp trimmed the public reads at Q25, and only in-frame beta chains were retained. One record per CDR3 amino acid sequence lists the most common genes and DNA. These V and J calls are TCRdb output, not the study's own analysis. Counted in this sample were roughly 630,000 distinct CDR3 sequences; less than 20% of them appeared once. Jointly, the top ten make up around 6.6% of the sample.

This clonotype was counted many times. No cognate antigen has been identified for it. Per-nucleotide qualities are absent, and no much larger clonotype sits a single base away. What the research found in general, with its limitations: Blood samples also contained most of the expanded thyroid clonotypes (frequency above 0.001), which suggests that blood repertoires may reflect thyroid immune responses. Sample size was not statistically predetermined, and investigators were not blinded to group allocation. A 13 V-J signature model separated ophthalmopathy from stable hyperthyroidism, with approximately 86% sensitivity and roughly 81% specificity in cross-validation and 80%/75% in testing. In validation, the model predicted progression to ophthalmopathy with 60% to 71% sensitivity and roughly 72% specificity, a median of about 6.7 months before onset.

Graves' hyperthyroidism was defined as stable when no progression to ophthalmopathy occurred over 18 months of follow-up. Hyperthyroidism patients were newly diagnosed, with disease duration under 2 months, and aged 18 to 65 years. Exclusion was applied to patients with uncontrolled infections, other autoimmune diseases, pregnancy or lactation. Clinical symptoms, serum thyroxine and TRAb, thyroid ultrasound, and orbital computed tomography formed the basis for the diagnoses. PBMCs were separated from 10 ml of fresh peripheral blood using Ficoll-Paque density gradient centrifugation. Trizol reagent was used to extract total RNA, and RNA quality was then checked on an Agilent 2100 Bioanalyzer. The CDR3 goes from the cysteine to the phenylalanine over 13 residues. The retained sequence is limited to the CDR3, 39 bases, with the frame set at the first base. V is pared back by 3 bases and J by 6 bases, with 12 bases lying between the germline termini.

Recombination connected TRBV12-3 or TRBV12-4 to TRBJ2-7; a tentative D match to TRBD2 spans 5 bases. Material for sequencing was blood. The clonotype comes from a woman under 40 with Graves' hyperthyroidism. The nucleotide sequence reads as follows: TGTGCCAGCAGTTTGCGCCGGGGAATCGAGCAGTACTTC. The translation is CASSLRRGIEQYF.